The 19 T cell receptor beta chains below were found in one sample sequenced in a study of blood T cells in healthy people across ages. PCR was performed a second time for 7 to 11 cycles using a sample-barcoded 5' primer and a J-beta primer mix. MiXCR, applied by TCRdb to the 5' RACE reads, yields one record per CDR3 protein. Of 750,000 to 1,000,000 distinct CDR3 sequences in the sample, 25% to 35% were seen once. These data are also associated with another study on T cells of mothers and their children.

The sequencing sample was made of blood. The origin of the receptors is a woman in her thirties or forties in good health.

In its sample, this clonotype was seen a few times. The rearrangement links TRBV20-1 to TRBJ2-7; 15 positions match TRBD2. The trim removed 6 bases at V and 5 bases at J, leaving 8 bases unmatched. There are 15 residues in the CDR3. Germline CDR1 reads DFQATT; CDR2 reads SNEGSKA (reference sequence). The CDR3 DNA reads TGCAGTGCCCGGACTAGCGGGGGGGCCTACCACGAGCAGTACTTC. Encoded protein: CSARTSGGAYHEQYF.

CDR3: CASSPRQGANQPQHF. The CDR3 coding sequence is TGTGCCAGCAGCCCTCGACAGGGGGCGAATCAGCCCCAGCATTTT. The V and J genes are TRBV6-6 and TRBJ1-5; the match to TRBD1 covers 10 bases. After removal of 6 bases from V and 4 bases from J, the junction contained 6 bases not matched to a gene. The CDR3 loop spans 15 amino acids. CDR1 MNHNY and CDR2 SVGAGI come from the germline V gene (reference sequence).

This clonotype occurred a few times. The chain has TRBV3-1 and TRBJ1-2; D is perhaps TRBD1 (5 bases). CDR3 length: 15 residues. The germline V gene encodes CDR1 LGHDT and CDR2 YNNKEL (reference sequence). V lost 4 bases, J lost 2 bases, and 14 bases lay in between. The CDR3 DNA follows: TGTGCCAGCAGCCCGCATGTGGGGCTCAACTATGGCTACACCTTC. It translates to CASSPHVGLNYGYTF.

The chain joins TRBV20-1 to TRBJ2-3; 11 bases align to TRBD2. CDR1 DFQATT and CDR2 SNEGSKA come from the germline V gene (reference sequence). The CDR3 is 17 residues long. J gave up 5 bases and V 1 base, and 11 bases lay outside the gene matches. CDR3 sequence (DNA): TGCAGTGCTAGAGCTTTGATGCCTAGCGGGGGGAAAGATACGCAGTATTTT. This encodes CSARALMPSGGKDTQYF.

The rearrangement uses TRBV6-5 and TRBJ2-5; D uncertain. Germline-derived CDR1 and CDR2 are MNHEY and SVGAGI. The CDR3 has 13 amino acids. Trimming took 6 bases from V and 5 from J, leaving 13 bases between them. As DNA, the CDR3 is TGTGCCAGCAGAAAGACGGTATTGGAGACCCAGTACTTC. Translation: CASRKTVLETQYF.

This clonotype was counted many times. The chain is built from TRBV5-1 and TRBJ2-7; perhaps D is TRBD1 or TRBD2 (5 bases each). This CDR3 has 13 amino acids. Germline-derived CDR1 and CDR2 are SGHRS and YFSETQ. The germline V and J ends were trimmed by 3 bases and 3 bases, with 10 bases remaining between them. The DNA of the CDR3 is TGCGCCAGCAGCTCGGGACCGGACTACGAGCAGTACTTC. Amino acid sequence: CASSSGPDYEQYF.

Comments on this clonotype: This sequence may be a read error, since a much larger clone differs from it by one base. The chain joins TRBV12-3 or TRBV12-4 to TRBJ2-7, with 8 bases matching TRBD1. The CDR3 has 14 amino acids. The DNA of the CDR3 is TGTGTCAGCAGCACGGGACAGGATACCTACGAGCAGTACTTC. Its protein is CVSSTGQDTYEQYF.

This clonotype was seen repeatedly, ten times or more. This chain links TRBV7-2 with TRBJ2-7; a weak D match, TRBD2 (5 bases). The CDR3 is 13 residues long. V was pared by 5 bases and J by 2 bases, with 10 bases between. Looked up from germline, CDR1 is SGHTA and CDR2 is FQGNSA. In DNA, the CDR3 is TGTGCCAGCAGCGGGAGCGGACCCTACGAGCAGTACTTC. Its protein product is CASSGSGPYEQYF. Together with reference TRBV7-2 and TRBJ2-7, the CDR3 gives the full variable domain: GAGVSQSPSNKVTEKGKDVELRCDPISGHTALYWYRQSLGQGLEFLIYFQGNSAPDKSGLPSDRFSAERTGGSVSTLTIQRTQQEDSAVYLCASSGSGPYEQYFGPGTRLTVT.

The chain carries TRBV12-3 or TRBV12-4 and TRBJ2-3; 9 nucleotides align to TRBD2. This CDR3 region has 15 residues. V trimming: 2 bases; J trimming: 7 bases; junction bases outside the gene matches: 7. In DNA form, the CDR3 reads TGTGCCAGCAGTTTATCTGCTAGCGGGACCCATACGCAGTATTTT. This sequence encodes CASSLSASGTHTQYF.

The chain has TRBV21-1 and TRBJ2-3; the table's D call, TRBD2, was not checked against the DNA. TRBV21-1 represents a pseudogene. The CDR3 extends over 16 amino acids. CDR3 nucleotide sequence: TGTGCCAGCAGCAAATATTGGAGGAAAGACGCAGATACGCAGTATTTT. This codes for CASSKYWRKDADTQYF.

The chain links TRBV7-9 to TRBJ1-2; 10 bases map to TRBD1. V gave up 5 bases and J gave up 3 bases; unmatched junction bases: 12. Germline values: CDR1 SEHNR, CDR2 FQNEAQ (reference sequence). This CDR3 is built from 17 residues. The CDR3 DNA reads as TGTGCCAGCAGCCTACACCGGGACAGGGGAGCCGACTATGGCTACACCTTC. This sequence encodes CASSLHRDRGADYGYTF.

The chain uses TRBV7-2 and TRBJ2-7, with 7 nucleotides matching TRBD2. This CDR3 contains 14 residues. The J segment lost 0 bases and the V segment lost 6 bases, leaving 5 bases of the junction unmatched. Germline CDR1 and CDR2: SGHTA and FQGNSA. The CDR3 DNA reads TGTGCCAGCAGGTGGGGCGGGAGCTCCTACGAGCAGTACTTC. It encodes CASRWGGSSYEQYF.

Concerning this clonotype: Mismatch with germline at one junction end may stem from a read error. The chain employs TRBV7-2 and TRBJ2-1; unclear D gene. CDR1 and CDR2 from the germline V gene are SGHTA and FQGNSA. CDR3 length equals 13 residues. CDR3 in amino acids: CASNLVYGGEQFF. The CDR3 DNA sequence: TGTGCCAGCAACTTAGTATATGGTGGCGAGCAGTTCTTC.

This rearrangement joins TRBV28 to TRBJ2-3; D may be TRBD1 (6 bases). The V gene's germline CDR1 is MDHEN and CDR2 SYDVKM. The CDR3 runs to 13 residues. The V end was cut by 6 bases, the J end by 4 bases, with 11 bases between. DNA of the CDR3: TGTGCCAGCAGGCTACAGGGCCCAGATACGCAGTATTTT. Its translation: CASRLQGPDTQYF.

The chain couples TRBV5-1 to TRBJ1-4, with D possibly being TRBD1 (5 bases). Germline V gene sequence: CDR1 SGHRS, CDR2 YFSETQ. V lost 6 bases, J lost 0 bases, and 18 bases lay in between. The CDR3 is 17 residues long. The CDR3 region is CASTEGERFATNEKLFF. The CDR3 DNA follows: TGCGCCAGCACGGAAGGGGAGAGATTTGCAACTAATGAAAAACTGTTTTTT.

The chain is built from TRBV6-4 and TRBJ1-1, with D hard to call. The CDR3 has 15 amino acids. Per the germline V gene, CDR1 is MRHNA and CDR2 is SNTAGT. Trimming removed 0 bases at V and 0 bases at J, with 8 bases between. CDR3 sequence reads: CASSDSKDLNTEAFF. The CDR3 DNA is TGTGCCAGCAGTGACTCGAAGGACCTGAACACTGAAGCTTTCTTT.

This clonotype has more than one count but fewer than ten. V is TRBV7-2 and J is TRBJ2-3, with 12 bases aligning to TRBD2. Germline V gene lookup returns CDR1 SGHTA and CDR2 FQGNSA. This CDR3 contains 17 residues. J lost 6 bases, V lost 6 bases, and 13 bases had no gene match. For the CDR3, the DNA is TGTGCCAGCAGTTTCCTCCTAGCGGGGGGGCGTTCGGATACGCAGTATTTT. This encodes CASSFLLAGGRSDTQYF.

Concerning this clonotype itself: A much larger clone sits a single nucleotide away, making a read error possible. J is TRBJ1-2 and V is TRBV9; the D is unclear. CDR1 is SGDLS, CDR2 YYNGEE, per germline. The CDR3 runs 14 residues. The CDR3, as DNA: TGTGCCAGCAGCGTAGCTCTGGGCGGAGGCGGCTACGCCTTC. This sequence encodes CASSVALGGGGYAF.

This clonotype was observed a few times. CDR3 DNA sequence: TGCAGTGCTGGGGGTGGGGCCGTGGAAGTGCGTGAAAAACTGTTTTTT. It yields the protein CSAGGGAVEVREKLFF. This chain joins TRBV20-1 and TRBJ1-4, with D perhaps matching TRBD1 (5 bases). Germline CDR1 is DFQATT and CDR2 is SNEGSKA (reference sequence). Trimming stripped 5 bases from V and 7 bases from J, with 23 bases between. The CDR3 consists of 16 residues.